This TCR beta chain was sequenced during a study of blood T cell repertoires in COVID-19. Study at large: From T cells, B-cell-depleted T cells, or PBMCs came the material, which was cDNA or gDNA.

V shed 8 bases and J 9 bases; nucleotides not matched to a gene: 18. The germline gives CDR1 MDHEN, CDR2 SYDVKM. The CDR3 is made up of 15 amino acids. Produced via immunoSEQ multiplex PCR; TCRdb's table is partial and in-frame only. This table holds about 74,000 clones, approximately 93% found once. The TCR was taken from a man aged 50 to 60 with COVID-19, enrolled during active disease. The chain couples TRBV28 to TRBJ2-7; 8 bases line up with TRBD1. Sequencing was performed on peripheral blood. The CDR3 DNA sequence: TGTGCCAGCTCCTCGTCTGGGACAGGTGTGTATCGGCAGTACTTC. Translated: CASSSSGTGVYRQYF.